This TCR beta chain was identified in a study of shared clonotypes between healthy human individuals. Caucasian adults living in Nashville, Tennessee, provided all samples. There are 18 residues in the CDR3. The V end lost 2 bases, the J end lost 2 bases, and 22 bases lay between the germline ends. Germline assignment: CDR1 MDHEN and CDR2 SYDVKM. For sorted subsets, 150 to 200 ng DNA per replicate equaled about 27,000 T cell genomes. Libraries were prepared by immunoSEQ multiplex PCR; TCRdb keeps only in-frame clonotypes and omits some of them. The repertoire holds approximately 2,000,000 clones, with around 90% as singletons.

This sequence originates from a man between 18 and 29 years old in good health. Some clones in this sample may be carry-over from other donors' samples. The chain carries TRBV28 and TRBJ2-7; D gene unclear. The sequencing sample was made of naive CD4+ T cells from PBMCs. Described subset: CD45RA+ positively selected. This CDR3 reads CASSLRVSLESWTYEQYF. CDR3 nucleotide sequence: TGTGCCAGCAGTTTAAGGGTCTCTCTAGAATCGTGGACCTACGAGCAGTACTTC. The full variable domain, completed using reference TRBV28 and TRBJ2-7, is DVKVTQSSRYLVKRTGEKVFLECVQDMDHENMFWYRQDPGLGLRLIYFSYDVKMKEKGDIPEGYSVSREKKERFSLILESASTNQTSMYLCASSLRVSLESWTYEQYFGPGTRLTVT.